This T cell receptor beta chain was sequenced for a study of blood T cell repertoires in COVID-19. Study-wide context: The cDNA or gDNA used as material had been derived from T cells, B-cell-depleted T cells, or PBMCs.

Sequenced by immunoSEQ multiplex PCR; TCRdb stores in-frame clones only, minus some. The sample yields about 110,000 clones, around nine tenths seen once. V lost 1 base, J lost 7 bases, and 13 bases stayed unmatched. The CDR3 extends over 18 amino acids. Germline values: CDR1 MNHEY, CDR2 SMNVEV (reference sequence). The V call is TRBV27, the J call TRBJ1-4; 9 bases agree with TRBD1. Source material: peripheral blood. This clonotype was obtained from a woman aged 25 to 45 with acute or convalescent COVID-19. CDR3 sequence reads: CASSLCRDRDWVGEKLFF. CDR3 sequence (DNA): TGTGCCAGCAGTTTATGCCGGGACAGGGACTGGGTTGGTGAAAAACTGTTTTTT.